This T cell receptor (beta chain) was sequenced during a study of T cell responses to AZD1222 COVID-19 vaccine. Whole-study findings and limits: Spike-specific TCR breadth and depth grew following two AZD1222 doses.

Regarding this clone: The antigen is undetermined.

This CDR3 comprises 16 residues. The V gene's germline CDR1 is SEHNR and CDR2 FQNEAQ (reference sequence). Trimming took 5 bases from V and 8 from J, leaving 24 bases between them. The assay was immunoSEQ multiplex PCR, and TCRdb's table has in-frame clones only and misses some. The table lists tens of thousands of clones, around 87% of them singletons. This rearrangement joins TRBV7-9 to TRBJ1-2, with D tentatively TRBD1 (5 bases). The clonotype was recovered from an adult in good health. The sequenced sample was peripheral blood, obtained on day 0 of AZD1222 vaccination. The CDR3 nucleotides are TGTGCCAGCAGCCCCTTTGGTTTAGGGGCCTCTGACGGCTACACCTTC. Translated: CASSPFGLGASDGYTF.